This T cell receptor beta chain was recorded in a study of control samples from healthy donors and cancer patients. CDR1 and CDR2 from the germline V gene are SGHRS and YFSETQ. Trimming shortened V by 0 bases and J by 10 bases, and 17 bases separated the two germline ends. This CDR3 comprises 14 residues. Measured with immunoSEQ multiplex PCR; TCRdb has only the in-frame clones, and not every one. The table lists about 120,000 clones, about 94% of them singletons, with about 2.6% in the top ten. The chain employs TRBV5-1 and TRBJ2-7; D is uncertain. The sequence derives from a man aged 25-45 years in good health. The sequenced sample was blood. This chain's CDR3 is CASSLDEVLREQYF. Written as DNA, the CDR3 is TGCGCCAGCAGCTTGGATGAGGTATTACGAGAACAGTACTTC. The full variable domain, with the rest looked up from reference TRBV5-1 and TRBJ2-7, is KAGVTQTPRYLIKTRGQQVTLSCSPISGHRSVSWYQQTPGQGLQFLFEYFSETQRNKGNFPGRFSGRQFSNSRSEMNVSTLELGDSALYLCASSLDEVLREQYFGPGTRLTVT.